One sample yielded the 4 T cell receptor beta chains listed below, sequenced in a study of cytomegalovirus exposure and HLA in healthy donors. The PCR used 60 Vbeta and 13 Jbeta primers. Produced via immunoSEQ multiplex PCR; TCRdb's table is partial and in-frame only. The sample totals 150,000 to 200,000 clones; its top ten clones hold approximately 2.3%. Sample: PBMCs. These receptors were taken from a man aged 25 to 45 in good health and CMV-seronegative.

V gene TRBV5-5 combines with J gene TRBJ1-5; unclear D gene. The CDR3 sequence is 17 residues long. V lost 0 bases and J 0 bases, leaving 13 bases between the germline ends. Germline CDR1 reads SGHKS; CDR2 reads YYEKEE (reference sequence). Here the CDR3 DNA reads TGTGCCAGCAGCTTGGTTCCGAGAATGTATAGCAATCAGCCCCAGCATTTT. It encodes CASSLVPRMYSNQPQHF.

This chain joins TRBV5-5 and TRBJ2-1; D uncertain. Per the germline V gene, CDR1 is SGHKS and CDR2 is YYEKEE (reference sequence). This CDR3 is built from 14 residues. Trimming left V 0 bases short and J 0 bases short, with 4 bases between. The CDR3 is CASSLGSSYNEQFF. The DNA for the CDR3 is TGTGCCAGCAGCTTGGGTAGCTCCTACAATGAGCAGTTCTTC.

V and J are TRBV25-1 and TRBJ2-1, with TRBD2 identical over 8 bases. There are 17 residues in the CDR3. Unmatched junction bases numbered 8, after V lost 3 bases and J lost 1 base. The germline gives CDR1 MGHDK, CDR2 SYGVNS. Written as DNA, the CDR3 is TGTGCCAGCAGTGATCTTACGGGACTAGGATCCTACAATGAGCAGTTCTTC. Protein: CASSDLTGLGSYNEQFF.

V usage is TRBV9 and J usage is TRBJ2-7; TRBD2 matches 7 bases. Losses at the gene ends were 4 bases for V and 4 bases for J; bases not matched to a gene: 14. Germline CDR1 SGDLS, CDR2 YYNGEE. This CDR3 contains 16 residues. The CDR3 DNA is TGTGCCAGCAGCAAGGGTAGCGGGCTCTCGGGATACGAGCAGTACTTC. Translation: CASSKGSGLSGYEQYF.